Below are 14 T cell receptor beta chains sequenced from a single sample in a study of neurological immune-mediated disorders. Using its own MiXCR run on the 5' RACE reads, TCRdb lists one record per CDR3 protein. The sample lists tens of thousands of distinct CDR3 sequences; less than 6% were seen once. Sequencing was performed on PBMCs. These TCRs come from a woman aged 45-59 years with multiple sclerosis.

Many counts were recorded for this clonotype. The chain is built from TRBV6-4 and TRBJ2-5; D might be TRBD1 (6 bases). The germline V gene has CDR1 MRHNA and CDR2 SNTAGT. The V end was cut by 8 bases, the J end by 2 bases, with 15 bases between. This CDR3 is built from 14 residues. CDR3 region: CASASGTSQETQYF. The CDR3 DNA is TGTGCCAGCGCTTCCGGGACATCTCAAGAGACCCAGTACTTC.

This clonotype was seen at least ten times. This chain joins TRBV9 and TRBJ2-2; 8 positions match TRBD1. Germline V gene lookup returns CDR1 SGDLS and CDR2 YYNGEE. This CDR3 spans 15 amino acids. After removal of 3 bases from V and 3 bases from J, the junction contained 4 bases not matched to a gene. The CDR3 spells CASSERTGYTGELFF. Written as DNA, the CDR3 is TGTGCCAGCAGCGAACGGACAGGGTACACCGGGGAGCTGTTTTTT.

About this clonotype: An end of the junction does not agree with germline; a read error may underlie this. This sequence joins TRBV9 and TRBJ2-2; D possibly corresponds to TRBD2 (5 bases). Germline CDR1 reads SGDLS; CDR2 reads YYNGEE. This CDR3 comprises 15 residues. Here the CDR3 DNA reads TGTGCCAGCAGCGTAGGTGGTAGCTTTCGTGGGGAGCGGTTTTTT. Protein product: CASSVGGSFRGERFF.

This clonotype came up many times. The chain is built from TRBV18 and TRBJ1-1, with no clear D. The CDR3 has 14 amino acids. V was cut by 3 bases and J by 0 bases, with 8 bases left in between. Germline-derived CDR1 and CDR2 are KGHSH and LQKENI. CDR3 sequence (DNA): TGTGCCAGCTCACCGGGGAACATGAACACTGAAGCTTTCTTT. Protein sequence: CASSPGNMNTEAFF.

There are many counts of this clonotype. The gene calls are TRBV5-1 and TRBJ2-1; TRBD1 is a possible D gene (5 bases). V was pared by 0 bases and J by 8 bases, with 12 bases between. Looked up from germline, CDR1 is SGHRS and CDR2 is YFSETQ. This CDR3 spans 14 amino acids. The CDR3 here is CASSLEGLDDEQFF. The CDR3 nucleotides are TGCGCCAGCAGCTTGGAGGGGTTAGACGATGAGCAGTTCTTC.

The sample holds many counts of this clonotype. The chain has TRBV24-1 and TRBJ2-2; D is undetermined. Deletions cut 5 bases from V and 1 base from J, with 13 bases between. The CDR3 spans 16 residues. Germline V gene lookup returns CDR1 KGHDR and CDR2 SFDVKD. The CDR3 DNA reads TGTGCCACCAGTGTTCGACACATGAAGAACACCGGGGAGCTGTTTTTT. This translates into CATSVRHMKNTGELFF.

This clonotype occurred many times. The V and J genes are TRBV29-1 and TRBJ2-3; either TRBD1 or TRBD2 may supply D (5 bases each). Germline V gene sequence: CDR1 SQVTM, CDR2 ANQGSEA. Trimming removed 5 bases from V and 0 bases from J, with 9 bases in between. This CDR3 contains 13 residues. The CDR3 coding sequence is TGCAGCGTTTGGGACGGCAGCACAGATACGCAGTATTTT. Amino acid sequence: CSVWDGSTDTQYF.

CDR3: CSARSWTEGKTIYF. As DNA, the CDR3 is TGCAGTGCTAGATCCTGGACCGAGGGGAAAACCATATATTTT. The rearrangement joins TRBV20-1 to TRBJ1-3, with D possibly being TRBD1 (5 bases). The CDR3 loop spans 14 amino acids. The germline V gene encodes CDR1 DFQATT and CDR2 SNEGSKA (reference sequence). The germline V and J ends were trimmed by 2 bases and 10 bases, with 18 bases remaining between them.

This clonotype came up many times. The J gene is TRBJ2-4, the V gene TRBV20-1, with 11 bases that match TRBD2. The CDR3 has 14 amino acids. The germline V gene encodes CDR1 DFQATT and CDR2 SNEGSKA (reference sequence). J lost 0 bases, V lost 6 bases, and 1 base had no gene match. CDR3 bases: TGCAGTGCAGGACTAGCGGGAGCCAAAAACATTCAGTACTTC. Amino acid sequence: CSAGLAGAKNIQYF.

This clonotype was found many times. The V and J genes are TRBV4-1 and TRBJ2-5; D gene unclear. There are 12 residues in the CDR3. The germline V gene has CDR1 MGHRA and CDR2 YSYEKL. Trimming removed 0 bases at V and 4 bases at J, with 3 bases between. CDR3 in amino acids: CASSQDPETQYF. The DNA of the CDR3 is TGCGCCAGCAGCCAAGACCCAGAGACCCAGTACTTC.

There are many counts of this clonotype. This rearrangement joins TRBV29-1 to TRBJ2-5; 7 positions match TRBD2. The germline V gene has CDR1 SQVTM and CDR2 ANQGSEA. The CDR3 is 15 amino acids. V lost 3 bases, J lost 5 bases, and 12 bases stayed unmatched. The CDR3 DNA sequence: TGCAGCGTTGATATTGATTGGGGGGGAGGTGAGACCCAGTACTTC. As protein: CSVDIDWGGGETQYF.

The V and J genes are TRBV10-3 and TRBJ2-2; D is ambiguous. The CDR3 is 14 residues long. The ends were cut back, 4 bases at V and 5 bases at J, with 11 bases in the middle. Germline CDR1 reads ENHRY; CDR2 reads SYGVKD. The CDR3 DNA is TGTGCCATCAGTGGAGACAAGACGACCGGGGAGCTGTTTTTT. This translates into CAISGDKTTGELFF.

The genes are TRBV7-9 and TRBJ2-3; the D gene could be TRBD1 or TRBD2 (5 bases each). This CDR3 contains 13 residues. With 4 bases removed from V and 6 bases from J, the gap between germline ends came to 11 bases. Per the germline V gene, CDR1 is SEHNR and CDR2 is FQNEAQ (reference sequence). The CDR3 nucleotides read TGTGCCAGCAGCTCCCGGGACGGGGATACGCAGTATTTT. Protein: CASSSRDGDTQYF.

The table lists this clonotype with many counts. The CDR3 sequence: CASSAPPGGVVHGELFF. The CDR3 nucleotides read TGTGCCAGCAGCGCCCCTCCTGGTGGCGTTGTTCACGGGGAGCTGTTTTTT. The chain combines TRBV7-9 with TRBJ2-2, with D hard to call. V lost 5 bases to trimming and J lost 7 bases, with 23 bases between them. This CDR3 comprises 17 residues. Germline lookup yields CDR1 SEHNR and CDR2 FQNEAQ (reference sequence).